This entry describes one T cell receptor beta chain. Generated by immunoSEQ multiplex PCR, the TCRdb table keeps only in-frame clones and is missing some. The sample lists 70,000 or so clones, around 80% occurring once. The entry originates in a study of blood T cell repertoires in COVID-19. This CDR3 contains 13 residues. The germline CDR1 and CDR2 sequences are SGHRS and YFSETQ. Trimming stripped 4 bases from V and 2 bases from J, with 9 bases between. The sequence came from a human donor in a cohort sampled during active COVID-19. The chain has TRBV5-1 and TRBJ1-2; a possible D gene is TRBD1 (6 bases). Sequencing was carried out using peripheral blood. This CDR3 reads CASSQDRNYGYTF. The CDR3 DNA reads as TGCGCCAGCAGCCAAGACAGGAACTATGGCTACACCTTC.